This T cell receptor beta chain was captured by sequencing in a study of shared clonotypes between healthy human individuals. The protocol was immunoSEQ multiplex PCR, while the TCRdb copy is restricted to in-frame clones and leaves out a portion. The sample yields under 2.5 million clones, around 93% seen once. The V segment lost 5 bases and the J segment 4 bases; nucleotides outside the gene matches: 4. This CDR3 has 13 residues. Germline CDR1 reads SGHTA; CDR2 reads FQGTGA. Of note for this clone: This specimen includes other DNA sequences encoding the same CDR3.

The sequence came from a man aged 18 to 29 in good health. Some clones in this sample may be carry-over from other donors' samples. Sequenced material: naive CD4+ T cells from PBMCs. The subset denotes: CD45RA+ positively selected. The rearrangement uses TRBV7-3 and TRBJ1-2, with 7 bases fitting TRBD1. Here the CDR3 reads CASSLDRTYGYTF. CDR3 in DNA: TGTGCCAGCAGCCTGGACAGGACCTATGGCTACACCTTC. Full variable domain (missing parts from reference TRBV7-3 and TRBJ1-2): GAGVSQTPSNKVTEKGKYVELRCDPISGHTALYWYRQSLGQGPEFLIYFQGTGAADDSGLPNDRFFAVRPEGSVSTLKIQRTERGDSAVYLCASSLDRTYGYTFGSGTRLTVV.